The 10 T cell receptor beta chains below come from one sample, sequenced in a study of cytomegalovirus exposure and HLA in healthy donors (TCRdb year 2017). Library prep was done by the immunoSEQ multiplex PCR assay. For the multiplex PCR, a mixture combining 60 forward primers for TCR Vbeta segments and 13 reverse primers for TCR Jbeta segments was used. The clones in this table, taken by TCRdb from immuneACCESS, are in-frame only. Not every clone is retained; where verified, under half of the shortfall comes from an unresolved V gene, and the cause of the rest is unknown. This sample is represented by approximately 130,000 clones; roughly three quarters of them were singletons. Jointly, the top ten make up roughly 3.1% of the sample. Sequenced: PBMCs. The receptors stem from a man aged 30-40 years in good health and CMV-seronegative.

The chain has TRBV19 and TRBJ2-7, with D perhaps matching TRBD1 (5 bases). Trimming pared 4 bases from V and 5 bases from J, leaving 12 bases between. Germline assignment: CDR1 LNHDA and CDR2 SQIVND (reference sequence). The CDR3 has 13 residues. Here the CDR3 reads CASSRATDHEQYF. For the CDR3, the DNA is TGTGCCAGTAGTAGAGCGACAGACCACGAGCAGTACTTC.

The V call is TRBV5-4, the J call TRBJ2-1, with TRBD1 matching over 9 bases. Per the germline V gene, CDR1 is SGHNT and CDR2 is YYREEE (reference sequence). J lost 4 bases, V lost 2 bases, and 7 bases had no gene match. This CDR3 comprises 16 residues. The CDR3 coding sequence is TGTGCCAGCAGCTTCCCCCCGGGACAGGGATACAATGAGCAGTTCTTC. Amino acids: CASSFPPGQGYNEQFF.

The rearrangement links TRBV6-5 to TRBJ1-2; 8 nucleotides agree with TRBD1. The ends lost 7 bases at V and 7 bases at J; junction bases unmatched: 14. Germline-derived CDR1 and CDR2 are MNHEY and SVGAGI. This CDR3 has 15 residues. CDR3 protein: CASTKGGQGASGYTF. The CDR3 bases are TGTGCCAGCACCAAGGGGGGGCAGGGGGCAAGTGGCTACACCTTC.

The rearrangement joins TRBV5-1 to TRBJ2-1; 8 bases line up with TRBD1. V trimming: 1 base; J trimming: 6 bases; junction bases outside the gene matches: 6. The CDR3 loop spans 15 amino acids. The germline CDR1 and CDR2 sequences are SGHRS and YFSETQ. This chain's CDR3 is CASSLWTGLSNEQFF. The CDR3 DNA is TGCGCCAGCAGCTTGTGGACAGGGTTATCCAATGAGCAGTTCTTC.

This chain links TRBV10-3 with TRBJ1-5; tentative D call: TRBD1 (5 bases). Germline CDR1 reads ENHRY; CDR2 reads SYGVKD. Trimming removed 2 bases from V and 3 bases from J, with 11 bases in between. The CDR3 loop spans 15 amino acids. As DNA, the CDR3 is TGTGCCATCAGTGAGGGGCAGGGAAACAATCAGCCCCAGCATTTT. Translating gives CAISEGQGNNQPQHF.

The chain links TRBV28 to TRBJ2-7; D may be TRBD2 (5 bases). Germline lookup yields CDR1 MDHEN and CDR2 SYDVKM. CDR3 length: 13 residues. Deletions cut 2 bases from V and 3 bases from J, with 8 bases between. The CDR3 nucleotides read TGTGCCAGCAGTTTAGTCCGGGGCTACGAGCAGTACTTC. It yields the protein CASSLVRGYEQYF.

The CDR3 DNA sequence: TGCGCCAGCAGCTTGGATTTGGGCGAGGGCACCGGGGAGCTGTTTTTT. Translating it yields CASSLDLGEGTGELFF. The V and J genes are TRBV5-1 and TRBJ2-2, with a tentative D call TRBD2 (5 bases). V lost 0 bases, J lost 4 bases, and 13 bases lay in between. Germline V gene sequence: CDR1 SGHRS, CDR2 YFSETQ. This CDR3 contains 16 residues.

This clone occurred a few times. The CDR3: CASKKSYEAFF. The CDR3, as DNA: TGTGCCAGCAAGAAGAGTTATGAAGCTTTCTTT. The gene calls are TRBV25-1 and TRBJ1-1; D gene ambiguous. Trimming left V 7 bases short and J 7 bases short, with 10 bases between. The CDR3 is made up of 11 amino acids. CDR1 and CDR2 (germline): MGHDK, SYGVNS. Full variable domain (missing parts from reference TRBV25-1 and TRBJ1-1): EADIYQTPRYLVIGTGKKITLECSQTMGHDKMYWYQQDPGMELHLIHYSYGVNSTEKGDLSSESTVSRIRTEHFPLTLESARPSHTSQYLCASKKSYEAFFGQGTRLTVV.

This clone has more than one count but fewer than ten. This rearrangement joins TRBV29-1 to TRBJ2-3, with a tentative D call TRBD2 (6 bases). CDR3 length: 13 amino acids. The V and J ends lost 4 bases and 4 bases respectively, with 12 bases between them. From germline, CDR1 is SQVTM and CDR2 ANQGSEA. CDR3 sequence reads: CSVVASVADTQYF. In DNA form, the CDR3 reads TGCAGCGTTGTTGCTAGCGTGGCAGATACGCAGTATTTT.

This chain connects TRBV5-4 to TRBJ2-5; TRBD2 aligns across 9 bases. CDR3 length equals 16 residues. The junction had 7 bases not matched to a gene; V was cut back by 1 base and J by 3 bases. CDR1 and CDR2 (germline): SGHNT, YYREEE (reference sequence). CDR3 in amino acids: CASSLLAGGPEETQYF. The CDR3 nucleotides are TGTGCCAGCAGCTTGCTTGCGGGGGGGCCCGAAGAGACCCAGTACTTC. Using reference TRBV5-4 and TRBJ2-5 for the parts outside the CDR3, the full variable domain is ETGVTQSPTHLIKTRGQQVTLRCSSQSGHNTVSWYQQALGQGPQFIFQYYREEENGRGNFPPRFSGLQFPNYSSELNVNALELDDSALYLCASSLLAGGPEETQYFGPGTRLLVL.